This TCR beta chain was obtained from a study of CD8+ T cells in alopecia areata. Across the whole study: Oral tofacitinib (5 to 10 mg twice daily) was administered to treated patients.

Treatment: oral pan-JAK inhibitor, 5-10 mg twice daily. Trimming left V 0 bases short and J 3 bases short, with 7 bases between. In germline, CDR1 is LGHNA, CDR2 YSLEER. CDR3 length: 14 residues. Notes on this clone: The target antigen is unknown.

General study results and limits: Links between baseline CD8+ expansion and response need larger treated cohorts.

TCR sequencing used cDNA made by reverse transcription of extracted RNA. Generated by immunoSEQ multiplex PCR, the TCRdb table keeps only in-frame clones and is missing some. Of under 95,000 clones detected, around three quarters appear once; the ten largest clones hold 15% to 20%. The V and J genes are TRBV4-3 and TRBJ2-3; no reliable D call. This material consisted of CD8+ T cells sorted from blood, taken at week 44, from a patient treated with tofacitinib. This receptor was identified in a human donor with alopecia areata. The CDR3 bases are TGCGCCAGCAGCCAAGAGAGAGAGACAGATACGCAGTATTTT. Its translation is CASSQERETDTQYF.